The clone carrying this T cell receptor (beta chain) has a single count. Its antigen is as yet unknown. CDR1 MDHEN and CDR2 SYDVKM come from the germline V gene. The CDR3 has 14 amino acids. V lost 1 base and J 4 bases, leaving 10 bases between the germline ends. This record comes from a study of cytomegalovirus exposure and HLA in healthy donors. The PCR ran on 60 Vbeta and 13 Jbeta primers. Measured with immunoSEQ multiplex PCR; TCRdb has only the in-frame clones, and not every one. The sample carries under 200,000 clones, roughly 80% recorded once. General study findings and limits: Within an earlier analysis, most TCR beta V segments proved productive either about 87% or about 30% of the time. It was reportedly the case that the classifier diagnosed cytomegalovirus status with high specificity and sensitivity. An analysis was carried out later, and it reportedly showed fewer N-insertions in an Asian-associated ancestry cluster than the approximately 670-donor mean.

The clonotype comes from a man under 40 in good health and CMV-seronegative. The chain uses TRBV28 and TRBJ1-2, with D possibly being TRBD1 (5 bases). The sample consisted of PBMCs. CDR3 bases: TGTGCCAGCAGTTTATCTCCAGGGATCTATGGCTACACCTTC. Translated: CASSLSPGIYGYTF.